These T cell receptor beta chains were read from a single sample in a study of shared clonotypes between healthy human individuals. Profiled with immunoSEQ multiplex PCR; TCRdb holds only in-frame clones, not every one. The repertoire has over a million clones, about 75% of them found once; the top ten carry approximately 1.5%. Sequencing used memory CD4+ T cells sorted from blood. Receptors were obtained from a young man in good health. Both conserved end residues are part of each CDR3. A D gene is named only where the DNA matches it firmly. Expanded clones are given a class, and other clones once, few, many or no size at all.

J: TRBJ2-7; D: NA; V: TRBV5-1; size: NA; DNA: TGCGCCAGCAGCTCTGCGGGGTACGAGCAGTACTTC; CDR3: CASSSAGYEQYF
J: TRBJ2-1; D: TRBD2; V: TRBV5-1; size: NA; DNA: TGCGCCAGCAGCTTGGCGGGAGGGAGCTCCTACAATGAGCAGTTCTTC; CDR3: CASSLAGGSSYNEQFF
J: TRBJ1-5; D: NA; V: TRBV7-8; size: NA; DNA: TGTGCCAGCAGCTTAGGGTCAGTTAATGTTAATCAGCCCCAGCATTTT; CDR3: CASSLGSVNVNQPQHF
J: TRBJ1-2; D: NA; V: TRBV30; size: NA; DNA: TGTGCCTGGAGTTCTACGGGTGTCTCAGCTAACTATGGCTACACCTTC; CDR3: CAWSSTGVSANYGYTF
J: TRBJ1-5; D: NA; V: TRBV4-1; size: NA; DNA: TGCGCCAGCAGCCAAGGACCCAGCGGCAATCAGCCCCAGCATTTT; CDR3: CASSQGPSGNQPQHF
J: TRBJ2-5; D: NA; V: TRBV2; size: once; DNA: TGTGCCAGCAGTGAAGCGCACACCAGACGGGAGACCCAGTACTTC; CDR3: CASSEAHTRRETQYF
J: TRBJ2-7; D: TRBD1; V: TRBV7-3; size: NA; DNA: TGTGCCAGCCTCCAGGGGGCTCTTACCTACGAGCAGTACTTC; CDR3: CASLQGALTYEQYF
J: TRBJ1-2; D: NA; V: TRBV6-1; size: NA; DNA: TGTGCCAGCAGTCTCGACAGGAGGAATGGCTACACCTTC; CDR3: CASSLDRRNGYTF
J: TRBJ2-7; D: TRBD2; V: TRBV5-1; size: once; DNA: TGCGCCAGCAGCTTGGGAACTAGCGGGAAAACGAATTACGAGCAGTACTTC; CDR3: CASSLGTSGKTNYEQYF
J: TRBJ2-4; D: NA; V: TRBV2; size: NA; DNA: TGTGCCAGCAGTGAACAGGGTAGAACCAAAAACATTCAGTACTTC; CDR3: CASSEQGRTKNIQYF
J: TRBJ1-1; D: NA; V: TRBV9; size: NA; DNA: TGTGCCAGCAGCGTAGCACCCGAGGGACGGATTCCTAGGGAAGCTTTCTTT; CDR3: CASSVAPEGRIPREAFF
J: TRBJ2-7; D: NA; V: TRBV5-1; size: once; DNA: TGCGCCAGCAGCCCGGAGGACAGCCCCTACGAGCAGTACTTC; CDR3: CASSPEDSPYEQYF
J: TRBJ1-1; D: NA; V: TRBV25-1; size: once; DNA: TGTGCCAGCAGGGACGACAGGCAGAACACTGAAGCTTTCTTT; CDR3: CASRDDRQNTEAFF
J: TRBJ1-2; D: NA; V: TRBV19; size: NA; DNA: TGTGCCAGTAGTATAGTACAGGCGTCTAACTATGGCTACACCTTC; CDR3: CASSIVQASNYGYTF
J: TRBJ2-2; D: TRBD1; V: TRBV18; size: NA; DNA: TGTGCCAGCTCACCCAGACAGGGCGGCACCGGGGAGCTGTTTTTT; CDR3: CASSPRQGGTGELFF
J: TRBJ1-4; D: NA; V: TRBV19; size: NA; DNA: TGTGCCAGTAGTATAGGGGGTGGACTGTTTTTT; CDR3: CASSIGGGLFF
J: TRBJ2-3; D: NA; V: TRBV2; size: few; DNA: TGTGCCAGCAGCGTTCTAGATACGCAGTATTTT; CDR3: CASSVLDTQYF
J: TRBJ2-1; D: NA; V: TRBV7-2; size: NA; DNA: TGTGCCAGCAGCTTAGTCGGGGGTTCCGCCTACAATGAGCAGTTCTTC; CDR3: CASSLVGGSAYNEQFF
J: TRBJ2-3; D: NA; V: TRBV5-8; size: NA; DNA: TGTGCCAGCAGCTTGGATCAGCGGACAGATACGCAGTATTTT; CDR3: CASSLDQRTDTQYF
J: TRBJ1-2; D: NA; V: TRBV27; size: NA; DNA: TGTGCCAGCAGATTTACAGGCAACTATGGCTACACCTTC; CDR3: CASRFTGNYGYTF
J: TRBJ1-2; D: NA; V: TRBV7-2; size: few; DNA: TGTGCCAGCAGCTTAGGGGGAGGCTATGGCTACACCTTC; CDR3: CASSLGGGYGYTF
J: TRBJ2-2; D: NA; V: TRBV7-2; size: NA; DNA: TGTGCCAGCAGCCGATCAGCGCTCACCGGGGAGCTGTTTTTT; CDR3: CASSRSALTGELFF
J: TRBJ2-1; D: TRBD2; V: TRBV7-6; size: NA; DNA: TGTGCCAGCAGCTTAGCGTTCCGGGGGGGCTACAATGAGCAGTTCTTC; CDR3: CASSLAFRGGYNEQFF